This entry lists 30 T cell receptor beta chains sequenced from one sample in a study of cytomegalovirus exposure and HLA in healthy donors. PCR employed 60 Vbeta and 13 Jbeta primers. Method: immunoSEQ multiplex PCR; TCRdb's copy keeps in-frame clones and lacks some. The sample yields roughly 120,000 clones, about 76% seen once. Sequenced: PBMCs. All receptors come from a man aged 35 to 55 in good health and CMV-seronegative.

The chain uses TRBV28 and TRBJ2-7; 9 nucleotides match TRBD2. V lost 3 bases to trimming and J lost 3 bases; unmatched junction nucleotides: 6. Germline CDR1 MDHEN, CDR2 SYDVKM. The CDR3 loop spans 15 amino acids. The DNA for the CDR3 is TGTGCCAGCAGTTTTTCCCTAGCGGGGCGCTACGAGCAGTACTTC. Translated: CASSFSLAGRYEQYF.

The V call is TRBV16, the J call TRBJ2-1, with 9 bases that match TRBD2. With 6 bases clipped from V and 0 bases from J, the junction kept 6 bases outside the gene matches. Germline lookup yields CDR1 KGHSY and CDR2 FQNENV. This CDR3 is built from 16 residues. CDR3 bases: TGTGCCAGCAGTGATTATAGCGGGGGCTCCTACAATGAGCAGTTCTTC. Its protein is CASSDYSGGSYNEQFF. Full variable domain (missing parts from reference TRBV16 and TRBJ2-1): GEEVAQTPKHLVRGEGQKAKLYCAPIKGHSYVFWYQQVLKNEFKFLISFQNENVFDETGMPKERFSAKCLPNSPCSLEIQATKLEDSAVYFCASSDYSGGSYNEQFFGPGTRLTVL.

The V and J genes are TRBV4-3 and TRBJ2-3; D uncertain. This CDR3 has 16 amino acids. Germline V CDR1 and CDR2: LGHNA, YSLEER. The V end lost 0 bases, the J end lost 0 bases, and 10 bases lay between the germline ends. Here the CDR3 reads CASSQDNPRSTDTQYF. In nucleotides, the CDR3 is TGCGCCAGCAGCCAAGATAACCCTAGAAGCACAGATACGCAGTATTTT.

The gene calls are TRBV6-1 and TRBJ1-2, with unresolved D. Germline-derived CDR1 and CDR2 are MNHNS and SASEGT. V was shortened by 0 bases and J by 4 bases, with 12 bases between the two germline ends. The CDR3 is made up of 15 amino acids. The CDR3 DNA follows: TGTGCCAGCAGTGAAGCAGCGGCTACCCCCTATGGCTACACCTTC. Protein: CASSEAAATPYGYTF.

V usage is TRBV29-1 and J usage is TRBJ2-7; 9 bases are a match to TRBD1. V was clipped by 1 base and J by 7 bases; unmatched bases: 5. The CDR3 spans 13 residues. CDR1 and CDR2 (germline): SQVTM, ANQGSEA. The CDR3 region is CSVEGQGGTEQYF. CDR3 DNA: TGCAGCGTTGAAGGACAGGGGGGAACGGAGCAGTACTTC.

The V gene is TRBV18, the J gene TRBJ1-2; D remains ambiguous. Trimming left V 0 bases short and J 3 bases short, with 14 bases between. CDR3 length: 16 amino acids. Looked up from germline, CDR1 is KGHSH and CDR2 is LQKENI. The CDR3 is CASSPPRAGDDYGYTF. CDR3 coding DNA: TGTGCCAGCTCACCACCGAGGGCAGGCGATGACTATGGCTACACCTTC.

The chain couples TRBV5-1 to TRBJ2-7; TRBD2 matches 12 bases. The V and J ends lost 0 bases and 3 bases, in that order; junction bases with no gene match: 4. Germline-derived CDR1 and CDR2 are SGHRS and YFSETQ. The CDR3 is made up of 16 amino acids. CDR3 residues: CASSLGLAGAVYEQYF. The CDR3 DNA follows: TGCGCCAGCAGCTTGGGACTAGCGGGGGCCGTCTACGAGCAGTACTTC.

The DNA of the CDR3 is TGTGCCAGCTCTCCCGGACTAGCGGGGGGGGCGGTTGAGCAGTTCTTC. Amino acids: CASSPGLAGGAVEQFF. This chain connects TRBV18 to TRBJ2-1, with 15 bases aligning to TRBD2. V was clipped by 6 bases and J by 9 bases; unmatched bases: 9. The CDR3 totals 16 residues. Germline lookup yields CDR1 KGHSH and CDR2 LQKENI.

The rearrangement uses TRBV4-1 and TRBJ2-7; D gene uncertain. Germline assignment: CDR1 MGHRA and CDR2 YSYEKL. Trimming left V 3 bases short and J 0 bases short, with 15 bases between. This CDR3 contains 16 residues. CDR3 in amino acids: CASSQVPGRSSYEQYF. In DNA, the CDR3 is TGCGCCAGCAGCCAGGTGCCGGGTCGGAGCTCCTACGAGCAGTACTTC.

V gene TRBV9 combines with J gene TRBJ2-2; D ambiguous. The CDR3 loop spans 14 amino acids. Trimming stripped 4 bases from V and 6 bases from J, with 13 bases between. CDR1 is SGDLS and CDR2 is YYNGEE in the germline V gene. The CDR3 DNA sequence: TGTGCCAGCAGCCCTGGAGTGGAGCCCGGGGAGCTGTTTTTT. Its translation is CASSPGVEPGELFF.

The gene calls are TRBV7-8 and TRBJ1-4; 8 bases line up with TRBD1. Germline CDR1 SGHVS, CDR2 FQNEAQ. V was clipped by 1 base and J by 7 bases; unmatched bases: 8. This CDR3 spans 16 amino acids. The CDR3: CASSLDNRGLSEKLFF. CDR3 bases: TGTGCCAGCAGCTTAGATAACAGGGGGTTGAGTGAAAAACTGTTTTTT. The entire variable domain, with the rest obtained from reference TRBV7-8 and TRBJ1-4, is as follows: GAGVSQSPRYKVAKRGQDVALRCDPISGHVSLFWYQQALGQGPEFLTYFQNEAQLDKSGLPSDRFFAERPEGSVSTLKIQRTQQEDSAVYLCASSLDNRGLSEKLFFGSGTQLSVL.

The V and J genes are TRBV6-5 and TRBJ2-5, with D unresolved. CDR1 and CDR2 from the germline V gene are MNHEY and SVGAGI. The V end was cut by 2 bases, the J end by 2 bases, with 6 bases between. This CDR3 region has 13 residues. The chain's CDR3 is CASSYGQQETQYF. DNA of the CDR3: TGTGCCAGCAGTTACGGCCAGCAAGAGACCCAGTACTTC.

V and J are TRBV29-1 and TRBJ2-5; 8 bases are shared with TRBD2. From germline, CDR1 is SQVTM and CDR2 ANQGSEA. V shed 3 bases and J 6 bases; nucleotides not matched to a gene: 9. CDR3 size: 14 residues. Here the CDR3 reads CSVDRGGGRKTQYF. The CDR3 nucleotides read TGCAGCGTTGACCGGGGCGGGGGGAGGAAGACCCAGTACTTC.

The CDR3 region has the DNA TGTGCCAGCAGCAGGGTACAGGGGGTAAGCGAGCAGTACTTC. Amino acid sequence: CASSRVQGVSEQYF. The chain carries TRBV7-9 and TRBJ2-7, with 8 bases that match TRBD1. CDR1 is SEHNR, CDR2 FQNEAQ, per germline (reference sequence). J was trimmed by 6 bases and V by 5 bases; bases with no gene match: 9. This CDR3 is 14 amino acids long.

This clone has at least ten counts. This chain connects TRBV27 to TRBJ1-3; TRBD1 matches at 10 bases. With V trimmed by 5 bases and J by 3 bases, 10 bases remained unmatched. The CDR3 has 17 amino acids. Looked up from germline, CDR1 is MNHEY and CDR2 is SMNVEV (reference sequence). The CDR3 DNA reads as TGTGCCAGCAGTACGGCCGACAGGGGGCGAGGTGGAAACACCATATATTTT. Amino acid sequence: CASSTADRGRGGNTIYF.

V and J are TRBV4-1 and TRBJ1-1; D is perhaps TRBD1 (5 bases). V dropped 4 bases and J dropped 1 base, with 10 bases sitting between them. CDR3 length equals 14 residues. Germline assignment: CDR1 MGHRA and CDR2 YSYEKL. DNA for the CDR3: TGCGCCAGCAGCCTCCCGGGGGAGAACACTGAAGCTTTCTTT. It yields the protein CASSLPGENTEAFF.

V and J are TRBV5-4 and TRBJ1-4; D ambiguous. Trimming cost V 1 base and J 7 bases, with 8 bases left between them. CDR1 is SGHNT, CDR2 YYREEE, per germline (reference sequence). The CDR3 runs to 13 residues. The CDR3 nucleotides read TGTGCCAGCAGCTTGTGGGGAGGTGAAAAACTGTTTTTT. Translated: CASSLWGGEKLFF.

The J gene is TRBJ2-2, the V gene TRBV9; 10 positions match TRBD1. This CDR3 has 15 residues. Germline V gene data show CDR1 as SGDLS and CDR2 as YYNGEE. The ends lost 3 bases at V and 7 bases at J; junction bases unmatched: 6. The CDR3 protein is CASSATGGASGELFF. The CDR3 DNA follows: TGTGCCAGCAGCGCGACAGGGGGCGCGAGCGGGGAGCTGTTTTTT. Full variable domain (remainder filled in from reference TRBV9 and TRBJ2-2): DSGVTQTPKHLITATGQRVTLRCSPRSGDLSVYWYQQSLDQGLQFLIQYYNGEERAKGNILERFSAQQFPDLHSELNLSSLELGDSALYFCASSATGGASGELFFGEGSRLTVL.

The gene calls are TRBV7-6 and TRBJ2-7; unclear D gene. The V end was cut by 6 bases, the J end by 4 bases, with 13 bases between. The CDR3 spans 13 residues. Germline lookup yields CDR1 SGHVS and CDR2 FNYEAQ. For the CDR3, the DNA is TGTGCCAGCAGTCCAATCCGAGATTACGAGCAGTACTTC. Amino acid sequence: CASSPIRDYEQYF.

The chain combines TRBV19 with TRBJ1-5; D is uncertain. V dropped 3 bases and J dropped 6 bases, with 12 bases sitting between them. CDR3 length: 14 amino acids. The germline V gene has CDR1 LNHDA and CDR2 SQIVND (reference sequence). CDR3 loop: CASSMSFGLQPQHF. The CDR3 DNA is TGTGCCAGTAGTATGAGTTTTGGACTTCAGCCCCAGCATTTT.

The chain links TRBV7-6 to TRBJ2-1; D remains unclear. The CDR3 is 15 residues long. Per germline, CDR1 SGHVS and CDR2 FNYEAQ. V was cut by 3 bases and J by 1 base, with 10 bases left in between. The CDR3 DNA reads as TGTGCCAGCAGCTTCACTGAATATTCCTACAATGAGCAGTTCTTC. Translated, it gives CASSFTEYSYNEQFF.

This clone was counted once. This chain uses TRBV7-9 with TRBJ2-5; D is perhaps TRBD2 (6 bases). This CDR3 has 14 residues. Trimming took 8 bases from V and 4 from J, leaving 17 bases between them. Germline CDR1 SEHNR, CDR2 FQNEAQ (reference sequence). The CDR3 nucleotides are TGTGCCAGCGACTTGGGGTTGGGGGGAGAGACCCAGTACTTC. Amino acids: CASDLGLGGETQYF.

This chain uses TRBV7-8 with TRBJ2-7; 7 bases are a match to TRBD1. Germline CDR1 SGHVS, CDR2 FQNEAQ. V trimming: 4 bases; J trimming: 2 bases; junction bases outside the gene matches: 11. This CDR3 spans 16 amino acids. DNA for the CDR3: TGTGCCAGCAGCTCCCTGTTAGGGACAGCGACCTACGAGCAGTACTTC. Its protein is CASSSLLGTATYEQYF. Full variable domain (remainder filled in from reference TRBV7-8 and TRBJ2-7): GAGVSQSPRYKVAKRGQDVALRCDPISGHVSLFWYQQALGQGPEFLTYFQNEAQLDKSGLPSDRFFAERPEGSVSTLKIQRTQQEDSAVYLCASSSLLGTATYEQYFGPGTRLTVT.

The chain couples TRBV4-1 to TRBJ1-5; the D is unclear. Trimming stripped 4 bases from V and 1 base from J, with 14 bases between. Per the germline V gene, CDR1 is MGHRA and CDR2 is YSYEKL. The CDR3 has 16 residues. For the CDR3, the DNA is TGCGCCAGCAGCCCCCGTTCGGTTTTGAGCAATCAGCCCCAGCATTTT. Translated: CASSPRSVLSNQPQHF.

The CDR3 coding sequence is TGTGCCAGCAACCCGACAGGGTCGGGTAATCAGCCCCAGCATTTT. This sequence encodes CASNPTGSGNQPQHF. This chain links TRBV5-5 with TRBJ1-5; 7 nucleotides match TRBD1. Germline CDR1 reads SGHKS; CDR2 reads YYEKEE (reference sequence). The trim removed 6 bases at V and 4 bases at J, leaving 10 bases unmatched. The CDR3 is 15 residues long.

The V call is TRBV6-6, the J call TRBJ2-5; D unresolved. Germline CDR1 and CDR2: MNHNY and SVGAGI (reference sequence). The V and J ends lost 2 bases and 5 bases respectively, with 9 bases between them. This CDR3 comprises 13 residues. The CDR3 region has the DNA TGTGCCAGCAGTTACCTGACACTGGAGACCCAGTACTTC. Its translation is CASSYLTLETQYF.

Only one count was recorded for this clone. The chain employs TRBV27 and TRBJ1-5; tentatively, D is TRBD1 (5 bases). Deletions cut 3 bases from V and 2 bases from J, with 17 bases between. CDR1 is MNHEY and CDR2 is SMNVEV in the germline V gene (reference sequence). The CDR3 totals 17 residues. The CDR3 DNA follows: TGTGCCAGCAGTTTGGCCTTTATAGGGGTGGGCAATCAGCCCCAGCATTTT. Protein: CASSLAFIGVGNQPQHF.

The V call is TRBV29-1, the J call TRBJ1-2; TRBD1 matches at 9 bases. This CDR3 has 11 amino acids. CDR1 and CDR2 (germline): SQVTM, ANQGSEA. After removal of 6 bases from V and 6 bases from J, the junction contained 2 bases not matched to a gene. In nucleotides, the CDR3 is TGCAGCGTGGGACAGGGAGATGGCTACACCTTC. As protein: CSVGQGDGYTF.

Worth noting for this clone: The CDR3 ends on some other residue instead of the conserved phenylalanine or tryptophan, so this is likely a read error. J is TRBJ1-2 and V is TRBV7-9; 8 bases line up with TRBD1. The V gene's germline CDR1 is SEHNR and CDR2 FQNEAQ (reference sequence). The CDR3 is 15 residues long. V shed 0 bases and J 2 bases; nucleotides not matched to a gene: 2. The CDR3 reads CASSLADRGNYGYTL. The CDR3 DNA is TGTGCCAGCAGCTTAGCCGACAGGGGAAACTATGGCTACACCCTC.

The chain combines TRBV2 with TRBJ1-2; the match to TRBD1 covers 8 bases. CDR3 size: 14 residues. Germline V lookup: CDR1 SNHLY, CDR2 FYNNEI. V gave up 4 bases and J gave up 4 bases; unmatched junction bases: 5. The CDR3 is CASSAGGNSYGYTF. The CDR3 bases are TGTGCCAGCAGTGCAGGGGGCAATAGCTATGGCTACACCTTC.